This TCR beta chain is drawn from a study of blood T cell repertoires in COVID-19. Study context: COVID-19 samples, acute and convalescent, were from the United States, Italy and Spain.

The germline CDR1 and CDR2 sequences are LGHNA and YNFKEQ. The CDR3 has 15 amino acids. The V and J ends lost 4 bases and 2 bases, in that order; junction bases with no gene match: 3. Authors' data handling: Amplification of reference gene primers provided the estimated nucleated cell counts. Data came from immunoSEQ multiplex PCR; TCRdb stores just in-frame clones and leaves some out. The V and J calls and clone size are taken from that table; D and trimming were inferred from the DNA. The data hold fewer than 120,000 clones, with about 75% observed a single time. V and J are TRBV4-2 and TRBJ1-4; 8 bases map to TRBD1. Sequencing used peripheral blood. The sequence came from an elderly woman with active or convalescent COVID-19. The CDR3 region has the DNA TGTGCCAGCAGCCGAGCAGGGGGCACTAATGAAAAACTGTTTTTT. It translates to CASSRAGGTNEKLFF.